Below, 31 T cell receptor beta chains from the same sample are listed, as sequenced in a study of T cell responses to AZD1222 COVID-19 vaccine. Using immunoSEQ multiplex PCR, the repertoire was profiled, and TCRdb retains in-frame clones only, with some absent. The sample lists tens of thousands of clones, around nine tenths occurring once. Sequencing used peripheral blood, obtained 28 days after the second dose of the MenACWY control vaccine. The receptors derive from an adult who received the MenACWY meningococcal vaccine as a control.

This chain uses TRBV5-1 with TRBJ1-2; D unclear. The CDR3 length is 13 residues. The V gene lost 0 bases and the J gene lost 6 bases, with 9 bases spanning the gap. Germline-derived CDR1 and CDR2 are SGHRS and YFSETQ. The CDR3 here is CASSLAQNHGYTF. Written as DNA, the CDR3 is TGCGCCAGCAGCTTGGCACAGAATCATGGCTACACCTTC.

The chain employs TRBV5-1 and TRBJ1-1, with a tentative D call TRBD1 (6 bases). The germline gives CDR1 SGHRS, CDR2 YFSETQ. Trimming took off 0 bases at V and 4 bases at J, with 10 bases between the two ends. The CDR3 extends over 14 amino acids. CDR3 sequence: CASSLAGAGTEAFF. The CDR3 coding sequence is TGCGCCAGCAGCTTGGCAGGGGCCGGCACTGAAGCTTTCTTT.

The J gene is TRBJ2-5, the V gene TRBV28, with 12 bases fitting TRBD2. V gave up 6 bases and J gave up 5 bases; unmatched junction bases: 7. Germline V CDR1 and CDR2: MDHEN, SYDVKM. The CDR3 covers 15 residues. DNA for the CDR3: TGTGCCAGCAGGAGACTAGCGGGAGCGGTGGAGACCCAGTACTTC. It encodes CASRRLAGAVETQYF. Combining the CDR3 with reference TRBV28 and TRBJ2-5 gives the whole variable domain DVKVTQSSRYLVKRTGEKVFLECVQDMDHENMFWYRQDPGLGLRLIYFSYDVKMKEKGDIPEGYSVSREKKERFSLILESASTNQTSMYLCASRRLAGAVETQYFGPGTRLLVL.

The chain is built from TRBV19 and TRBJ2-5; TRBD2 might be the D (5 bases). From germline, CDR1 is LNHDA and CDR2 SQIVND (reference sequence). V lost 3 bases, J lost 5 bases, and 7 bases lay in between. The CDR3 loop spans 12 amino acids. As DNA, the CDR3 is TGTGCCAGTAGTATCGGACTGGAGACCCAGTACTTC. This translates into CASSIGLETQYF.

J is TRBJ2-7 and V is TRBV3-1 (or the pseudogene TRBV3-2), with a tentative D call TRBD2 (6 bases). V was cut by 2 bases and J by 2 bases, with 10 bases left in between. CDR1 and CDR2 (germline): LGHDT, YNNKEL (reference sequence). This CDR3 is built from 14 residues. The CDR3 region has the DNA TGTGCCAGCAGCCAAAAGGGACTTCCCTACGAGCAGTACTTC. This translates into CASSQKGLPYEQYF.

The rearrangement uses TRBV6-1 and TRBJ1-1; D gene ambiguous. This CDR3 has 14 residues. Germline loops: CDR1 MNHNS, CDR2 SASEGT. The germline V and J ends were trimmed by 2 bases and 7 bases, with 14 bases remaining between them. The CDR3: CASSETAYTVEAFF. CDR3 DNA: TGTGCCAGCAGTGAAACGGCCTACACTGTTGAAGCTTTCTTT.

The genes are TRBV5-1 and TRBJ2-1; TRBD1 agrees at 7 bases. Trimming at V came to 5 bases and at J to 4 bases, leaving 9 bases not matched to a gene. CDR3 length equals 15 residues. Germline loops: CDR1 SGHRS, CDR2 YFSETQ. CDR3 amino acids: CASRQTGTAYNEQFF. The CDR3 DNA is TGCGCCAGCAGACAGACCGGGACAGCATACAATGAGCAGTTCTTC.

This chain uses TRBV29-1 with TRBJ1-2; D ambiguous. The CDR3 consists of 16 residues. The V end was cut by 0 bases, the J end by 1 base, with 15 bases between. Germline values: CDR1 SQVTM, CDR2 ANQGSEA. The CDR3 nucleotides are TGCAGCGTTGAAGATCTGGAAGGTAGAGTTAACTATGGCTACACCTTC. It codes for CSVEDLEGRVNYGYTF.

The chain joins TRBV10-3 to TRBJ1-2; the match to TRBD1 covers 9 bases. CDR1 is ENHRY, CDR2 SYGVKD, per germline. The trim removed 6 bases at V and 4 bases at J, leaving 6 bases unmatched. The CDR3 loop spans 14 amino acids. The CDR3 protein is CAISLQGASYGYTF. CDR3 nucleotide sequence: TGTGCCATCAGCTTACAGGGGGCGAGCTATGGCTACACCTTC.

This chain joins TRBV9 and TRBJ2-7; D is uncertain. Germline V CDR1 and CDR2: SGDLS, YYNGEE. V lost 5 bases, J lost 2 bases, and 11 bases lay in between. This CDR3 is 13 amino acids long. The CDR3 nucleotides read TGTGCCAGCAGTCCCCCCGGCACCTACGAGCAGTACTTC. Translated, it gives CASSPPGTYEQYF.

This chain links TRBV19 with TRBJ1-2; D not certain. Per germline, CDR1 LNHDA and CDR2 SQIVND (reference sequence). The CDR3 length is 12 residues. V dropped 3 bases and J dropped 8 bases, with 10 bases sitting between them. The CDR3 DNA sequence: TGTGCCAGTAGTATCATCGGGAGCGGCTACACCTTC. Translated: CASSIIGSGYTF.

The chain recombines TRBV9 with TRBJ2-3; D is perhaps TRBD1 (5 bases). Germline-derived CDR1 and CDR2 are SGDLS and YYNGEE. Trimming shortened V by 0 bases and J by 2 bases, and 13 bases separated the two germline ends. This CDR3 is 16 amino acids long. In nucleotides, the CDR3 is TGTGCCAGCAGCGTAGAAGGCGGCAGGGCCACAGATACGCAGTATTTT. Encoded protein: CASSVEGGRATDTQYF.

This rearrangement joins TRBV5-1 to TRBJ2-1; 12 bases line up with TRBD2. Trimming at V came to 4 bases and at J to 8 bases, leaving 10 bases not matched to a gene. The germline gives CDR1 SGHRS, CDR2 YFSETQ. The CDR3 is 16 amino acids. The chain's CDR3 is CASSATSGRTVDEQFF. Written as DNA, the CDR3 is TGCGCCAGCAGCGCAACTAGCGGGAGGACGGTAGATGAGCAGTTCTTC. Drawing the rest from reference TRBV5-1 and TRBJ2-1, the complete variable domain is KAGVTQTPRYLIKTRGQQVTLSCSPISGHRSVSWYQQTPGQGLQFLFEYFSETQRNKGNFPGRFSGRQFSNSRSEMNVSTLELGDSALYLCASSATSGRTVDEQFFGPGTRLTVL.

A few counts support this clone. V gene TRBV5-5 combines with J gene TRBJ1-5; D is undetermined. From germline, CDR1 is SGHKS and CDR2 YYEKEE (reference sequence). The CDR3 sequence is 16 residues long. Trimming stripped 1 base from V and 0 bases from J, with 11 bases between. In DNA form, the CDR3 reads TGTGCCAGCAGCTTGTTAGCAGAAATTAGCAATCAGCCCCAGCATTTT. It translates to CASSLLAEISNQPQHF.

CDR3 sequence: CASSGRGDEQYF. The CDR3 DNA reads TGTGCCAGCAGCGGGAGGGGCGACGAGCAGTACTTC. V usage is TRBV2 and J usage is TRBJ2-7; 8 nucleotides align to TRBD2. After removal of 6 bases from V and 5 bases from J, the junction contained 3 bases not matched to a gene. Germline values: CDR1 SNHLY, CDR2 FYNNEI. The CDR3 spans 12 residues.

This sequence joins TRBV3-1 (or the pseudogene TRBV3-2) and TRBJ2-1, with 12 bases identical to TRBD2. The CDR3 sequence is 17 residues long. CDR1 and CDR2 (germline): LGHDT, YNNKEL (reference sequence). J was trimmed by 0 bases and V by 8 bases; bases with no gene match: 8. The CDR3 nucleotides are TGTGCCAGCCCTCCTAGCGGGAGGGGGGACTCCTACAATGAGCAGTTCTTC. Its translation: CASPPSGRGDSYNEQFF.

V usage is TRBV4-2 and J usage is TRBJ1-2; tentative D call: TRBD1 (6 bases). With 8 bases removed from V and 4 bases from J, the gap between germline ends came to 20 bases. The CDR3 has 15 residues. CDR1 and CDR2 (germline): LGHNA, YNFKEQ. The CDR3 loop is CASSPGGFEGYGYTF. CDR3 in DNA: TGTGCCAGCTCCCCGGGGGGCTTCGAGGGCTATGGCTACACCTTC.

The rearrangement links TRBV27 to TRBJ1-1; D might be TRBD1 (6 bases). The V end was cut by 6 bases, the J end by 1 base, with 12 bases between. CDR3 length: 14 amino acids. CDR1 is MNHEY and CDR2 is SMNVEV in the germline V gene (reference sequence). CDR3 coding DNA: TGTGCCAGCAGAACTAAACAGGGGAACACTGAAGCTTTCTTT. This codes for CASRTKQGNTEAFF.

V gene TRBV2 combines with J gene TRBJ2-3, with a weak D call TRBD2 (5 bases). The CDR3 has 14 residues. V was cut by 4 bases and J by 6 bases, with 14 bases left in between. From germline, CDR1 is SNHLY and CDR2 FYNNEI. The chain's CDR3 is CASSVGRGMDTQYF. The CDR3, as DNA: TGTGCCAGCAGTGTTGGCAGAGGGATGGATACGCAGTATTTT.

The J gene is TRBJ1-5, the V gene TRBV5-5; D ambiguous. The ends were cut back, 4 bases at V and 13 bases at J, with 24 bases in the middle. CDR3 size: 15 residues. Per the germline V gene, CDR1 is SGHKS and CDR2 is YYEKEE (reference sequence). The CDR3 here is CASSPYLDVNQQQHF. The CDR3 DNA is TGTGCCAGCAGCCCATACCTAGACGTGAATCAGCAACAGCATTTT.

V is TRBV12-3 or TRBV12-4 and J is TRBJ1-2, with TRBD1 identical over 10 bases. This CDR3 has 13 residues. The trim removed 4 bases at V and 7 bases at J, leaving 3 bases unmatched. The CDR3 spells CASSYGTGVGYTF. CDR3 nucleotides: TGTGCCAGCAGTTATGGGACAGGGGTTGGCTACACCTTC.

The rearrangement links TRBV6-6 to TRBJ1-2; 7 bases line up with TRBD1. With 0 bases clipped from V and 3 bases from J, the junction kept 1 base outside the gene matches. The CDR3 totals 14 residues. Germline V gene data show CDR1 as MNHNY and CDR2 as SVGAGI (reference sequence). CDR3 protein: CASSYSGTDYGYTF. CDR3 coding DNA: TGTGCCAGCAGTTACTCCGGGACAGACTATGGCTACACCTTC.

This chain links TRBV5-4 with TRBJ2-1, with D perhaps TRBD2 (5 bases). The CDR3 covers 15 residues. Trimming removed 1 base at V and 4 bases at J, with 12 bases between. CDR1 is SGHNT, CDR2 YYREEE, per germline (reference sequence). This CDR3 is CASSLPTGLYNEQFF. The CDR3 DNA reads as TGTGCCAGCAGCTTGCCTACCGGACTGTACAATGAGCAGTTCTTC.

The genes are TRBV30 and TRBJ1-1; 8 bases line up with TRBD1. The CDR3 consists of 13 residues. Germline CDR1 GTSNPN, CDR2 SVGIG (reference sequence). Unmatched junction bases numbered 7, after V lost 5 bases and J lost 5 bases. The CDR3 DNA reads TGTGCCTGGCGGGACAGGTTAACAACTGAAGCTTTCTTT. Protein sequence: CAWRDRLTTEAFF.

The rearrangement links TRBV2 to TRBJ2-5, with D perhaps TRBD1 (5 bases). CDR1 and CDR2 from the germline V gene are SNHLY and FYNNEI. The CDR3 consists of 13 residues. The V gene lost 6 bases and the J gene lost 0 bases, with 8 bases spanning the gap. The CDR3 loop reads CASRRQYQETQYF. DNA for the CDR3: TGTGCCAGCAGGCGACAGTACCAAGAGACCCAGTACTTC. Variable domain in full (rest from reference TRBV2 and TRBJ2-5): EPEVTQTPSHQVTQMGQEVILRCVPISNHLYFYWYRQILGQKVEFLVSFYNNEISEKSEIFDDQFSVERPDGSNFTLKIRSTKLEDSAMYFCASRRQYQETQYFGPGTRLLVL.

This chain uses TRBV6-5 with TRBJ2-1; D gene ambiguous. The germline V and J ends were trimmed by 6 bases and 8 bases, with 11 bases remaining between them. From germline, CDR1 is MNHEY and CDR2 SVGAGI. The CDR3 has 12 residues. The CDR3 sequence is CASRTSRDEQFF. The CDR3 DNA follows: TGTGCCAGCAGGACCTCACGGGATGAGCAGTTCTTC.

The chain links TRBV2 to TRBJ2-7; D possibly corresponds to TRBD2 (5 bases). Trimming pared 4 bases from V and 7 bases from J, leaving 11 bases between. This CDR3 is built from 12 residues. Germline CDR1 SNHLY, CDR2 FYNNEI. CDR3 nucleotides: TGTGCCAGCAGTGGGACTTCTGGGGAGCAGTACTTC. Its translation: CASSGTSGEQYF.

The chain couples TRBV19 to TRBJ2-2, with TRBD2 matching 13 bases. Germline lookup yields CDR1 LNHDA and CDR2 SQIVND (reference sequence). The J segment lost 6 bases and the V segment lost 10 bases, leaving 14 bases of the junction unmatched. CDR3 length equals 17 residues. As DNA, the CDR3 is TGTGCCACCCTCCGCCCCAAACTAGCGGGAGGGGCCGGGGAGCTGTTTTTT. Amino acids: CATLRPKLAGGAGELFF.

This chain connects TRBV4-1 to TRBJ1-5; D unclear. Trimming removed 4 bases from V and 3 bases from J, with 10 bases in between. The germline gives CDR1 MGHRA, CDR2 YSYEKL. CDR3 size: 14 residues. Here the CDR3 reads CASSPYIANQPQHF. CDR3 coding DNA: TGCGCCAGCAGCCCTTATATAGCCAATCAGCCCCAGCATTTT.

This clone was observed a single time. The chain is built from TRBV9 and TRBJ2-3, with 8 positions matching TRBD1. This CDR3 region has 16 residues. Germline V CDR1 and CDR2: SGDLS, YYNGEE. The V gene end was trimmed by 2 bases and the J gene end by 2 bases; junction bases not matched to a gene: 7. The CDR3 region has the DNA TGTGCCAGCAGCGTGGGTTTGGACAGGGTCACAGATACGCAGTATTTT. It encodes CASSVGLDRVTDTQYF.

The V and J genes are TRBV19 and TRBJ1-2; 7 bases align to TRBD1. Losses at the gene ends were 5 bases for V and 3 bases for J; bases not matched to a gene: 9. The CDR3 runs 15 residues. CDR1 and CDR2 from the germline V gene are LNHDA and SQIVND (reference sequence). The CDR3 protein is CASSPQRGGDYGYTF. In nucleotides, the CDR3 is TGTGCCAGTAGTCCTCAGAGAGGGGGCGACTATGGCTACACCTTC.